The sequence of this TCR beta chain was determined in a study of blood T cell repertoires in COVID-19. The overall study: Donors in Cohort 3 who had recovered were those with two negative PCRs, healthcare professional clearance, or resolution of their symptoms.

Original methodology: Nucleated cell counts were estimated from reference gene primer amplification. Here immunoSEQ multiplex PCR was the method, and the copy in TCRdb shows in-frame clones only, minus some. D and trimming come from the DNA, and the V and J calls and clone size come from that table. The sample lists roughly 200,000 clones; roughly nine tenths were seen once. Germline V gives CDR1 LNHDA, CDR2 SQIVND (reference sequence). The CDR3 length is 14 residues. V gave up 3 bases and J gave up 2 bases, with 10 bases separating them. J is TRBJ1-2 and V is TRBV19; TRBD1 might be the D (5 bases). The source of this sequence is a woman in her thirties or forties in a cohort exposed to, infected with or recovered from COVID-19 (not recorded which). Source material: PBMCs or T cells enriched from blood (not recorded which). The CDR3 DNA is TGTGCCAGTAGTATTCAGGGCAGAAACTATGGCTACACCTTC. This sequence encodes CASSIQGRNYGYTF.